The 22 T cell receptor beta chains presented below share a single source sample, sequenced in a study of cytomegalovirus exposure and HLA in healthy donors. 13 Jbeta primers and 60 Vbeta primers were used for the PCR. Data came from immunoSEQ multiplex PCR; TCRdb stores just in-frame clones and leaves some out. The sample includes 110,000 or so clones, under 85% of them seen just once. The sample was PBMCs. The receptor set was obtained from a man younger than 35 in good health and CMV-seropositive.

CDR3 amino acids: CASSQDQRERLNGGYTF. CDR3 bases: TGCGCCAGCAGCCAAGATCAGAGGGAGAGGCTAAACGGGGGCTACACCTTC. The V gene is TRBV4-1, the J gene TRBJ1-2; D remains unclear. With 0 bases removed from V and 8 bases from J, the gap between germline ends came to 22 bases. CDR3 length equals 17 residues. CDR1 and CDR2 from the germline V gene are MGHRA and YSYEKL.

There are a few counts of this clone. This chain joins TRBV25-1 and TRBJ2-2; a possible D gene is TRBD1 (6 bases). Germline lookup yields CDR1 MGHDK and CDR2 SYGVNS. This CDR3 has 16 residues. The V gene lost 1 base and the J gene lost 3 bases, with 12 bases spanning the gap. The DNA for the CDR3 is TGTGCCAGCAGTGAATCGGCGGACAGATACACCGGGGAGCTGTTTTTT. Encoded protein: CASSESADRYTGELFF.

CDR3 nucleotides: TGTGCCATCAGTGATACTTCCGGGGGGGTGGGGACAGATACGCAGTATTTT. It codes for CAISDTSGGVGTDTQYF. V usage is TRBV10-3 and J usage is TRBJ2-3, with 8 nucleotides matching TRBD2. V gave up 3 bases and J gave up 3 bases; unmatched junction bases: 11. The CDR3 has 17 residues. Per the germline V gene, CDR1 is ENHRY and CDR2 is SYGVKD.

The rearrangement uses TRBV4-1 and TRBJ2-3; 11 bases align to TRBD2. The CDR3 is made up of 15 amino acids. Germline CDR1 is MGHRA and CDR2 is YSYEKL. V lost 5 bases and J lost 1; bases outside the gene matches: 2. The CDR3 sequence is CASSTTSGGTDTQYF. The DNA for the CDR3 is TGCGCCAGCAGCACGACTAGCGGGGGCACAGATACGCAGTATTTT.

The V call is TRBV7-2, the J call TRBJ1-5; D is undetermined. Trimming shortened V by 1 base and J by 0 bases, and 7 bases separated the two germline ends. Per the germline V gene, CDR1 is SGHTA and CDR2 is FQGNSA. The CDR3 contains 15 residues. The CDR3 nucleotides read TGTGCCAGCAGCTTAGAGAGCACTAGCAATCAGCCCCAGCATTTT. Amino acids: CASSLESTSNQPQHF.

This chain uses TRBV5-1 with TRBJ2-7; no firm D call. The ends were cut back, 4 bases at V and 2 bases at J, with 7 bases in the middle. The germline CDR1 and CDR2 sequences are SGHRS and YFSETQ. The CDR3 has 12 residues. This chain's CDR3 is CASSHTTYEQYF. DNA for the CDR3: TGCGCCAGCAGCCACACTACCTACGAGCAGTACTTC.

The V and J genes are TRBV6-4 and TRBJ1-4, with TRBD1 matching 7 bases. V lost 5 bases and J lost 2; bases outside the gene matches: 5. Germline V gene lookup returns CDR1 MRHNA and CDR2 SNTAGT. This CDR3 has 15 residues. CDR3 sequence reads: CASSFDRVTNEKLFF. CDR3 DNA: TGTGCCAGCAGTTTCGACAGGGTGACTAATGAAAAACTGTTTTTT.

A remark on this clone: The same CDR3 arises from other DNA sequences in this sample as well. CDR3 in DNA: TGTGCCAGCCGCACGCCGGGGTTGCACTACGAGCAGTACTTC. It codes for CASRTPGLHYEQYF. The chain recombines TRBV27 with TRBJ2-7, with a weak D call TRBD2 (5 bases). In germline, CDR1 is MNHEY, CDR2 SMNVEV (reference sequence). The CDR3 has 14 amino acids. Trimming removed 8 bases at V and 3 bases at J, with 17 bases between.

The chain uses TRBV30 and TRBJ1-4, with 10 nucleotides matching TRBD1. V was pared by 4 bases and J by 6 bases, with 5 bases of the junction left unmatched. CDR3 length: 14 residues. Germline V gives CDR1 GTSNPN, CDR2 SVGIG (reference sequence). DNA for the CDR3: TGTGCCTGGACCGACGGGACAGGGGATGAAAAACTGTTTTTT. This gives the protein CAWTDGTGDEKLFF.

This clone was picked up one time. The chain couples TRBV7-9 to TRBJ2-5; 7 bases align to TRBD2. This CDR3 has 15 residues. V lost 1 base to trimming and J lost 0 bases; unmatched junction nucleotides: 2. From germline, CDR1 is SEHNR and CDR2 FQNEAQ (reference sequence). The CDR3 protein is CASSLVTSDQETQYF. For the CDR3, the DNA is TGTGCCAGCAGCTTAGTTACTAGCGACCAAGAGACCCAGTACTTC.

The chain has TRBV28 and TRBJ2-1, with D hard to call. In germline, CDR1 is MDHEN, CDR2 SYDVKM. CDR3 size: 14 residues. V dropped 1 base and J dropped 9 bases, with 13 bases sitting between them. DNA for the CDR3: TGTGCCAGCAGTTTATATCAGGATTTAGGTGAGCAGTTCTTC. Translating gives CASSLYQDLGEQFF.

The chain links TRBV5-1 to TRBJ2-7, with 9 bases aligning to TRBD1. Germline V gene sequence: CDR1 SGHRS, CDR2 YFSETQ. CDR3 length: 15 amino acids. The junction had 7 bases not matched to a gene; V was cut back by 0 bases and J by 6 bases. Written as DNA, the CDR3 is TGCGCCAGCAGCTTGGGGGACAGGGTGGGCTCCGAGCAGTACTTC. Translating gives CASSLGDRVGSEQYF.

This clone was recorded only once. The chain joins TRBV28 to TRBJ2-1; 9 bases are a match to TRBD2. CDR3 length: 17 residues. V lost 4 bases and J lost 3; bases outside the gene matches: 10. Germline V gives CDR1 MDHEN, CDR2 SYDVKM. CDR3 bases: TGTGCCAGCAGTTCCCAGACTAGCGGTGCTTTCTACAATGAGCAGTTCTTC. This sequence encodes CASSSQTSGAFYNEQFF.

The chain recombines TRBV2 with TRBJ2-5, with TRBD1 as a possible D gene (5 bases). The assigned J gene may be wrong: the sequence end matches TRBJ2-7 better. The CDR3 is 14 residues long. Germline CDR1 is SNHLY and CDR2 is FYNNEI. CDR3: CASSEQGMGYEQYF. DNA of the CDR3: TGTGCCAGCAGTGAACAGGGAATGGGTTACGAGCAGTACTTC.

This clone appeared a few times. The rearrangement joins TRBV29-1 to TRBJ2-7, with D perhaps matching TRBD2 (5 bases). The CDR3 runs 12 residues. Germline V lookup: CDR1 SQVTM, CDR2 ANQGSEA. The V gene lost 4 bases and the J gene lost 2 bases, with 9 bases spanning the gap. CDR3 nucleotides: TGCAGCGTTGCGAGGGATACCTACGAGCAGTACTTC. This encodes CSVARDTYEQYF.

V usage is TRBV6-5 and J usage is TRBJ2-1, with 8 bases aligning to TRBD1. This CDR3 has 15 residues. J was trimmed by 7 bases and V by 5 bases; bases with no gene match: 10. Germline V gene data show CDR1 as MNHEY and CDR2 as SVGAGI. CDR3 residues: CASSPPRTGRNEQFF. Written as DNA, the CDR3 is TGTGCCAGCAGTCCCCCGAGGACAGGGCGGAATGAGCAGTTCTTC.

This chain joins TRBV5-6 and TRBJ2-5, with D tentatively TRBD2 (6 bases). V was cut by 4 bases and J by 5 bases, with 15 bases left in between. There are 14 residues in the CDR3. In germline, CDR1 is SGHDT, CDR2 YYEEEE. The CDR3 DNA sequence: TGTGCCAGCAGCAAGGGACTTCGGGAGGAGACCCAGTACTTC. Translating gives CASSKGLREETQYF.

This clone was observed once. The chain recombines TRBV19 with TRBJ1-2, with 7 bases matching TRBD1. Germline CDR1 is LNHDA and CDR2 is SQIVND (reference sequence). V lost 1 base to trimming and J lost 5 bases; unmatched junction nucleotides: 7. The CDR3 consists of 15 residues. The CDR3 spells CASSIGQGVGYGYTF. In DNA, the CDR3 is TGTGCCAGTAGTATAGGACAGGGTGTAGGGTATGGCTACACCTTC.

This clone was observed at least ten times. The chain couples TRBV11-3 to TRBJ2-6, with 10 nucleotides matching TRBD1. V lost 4 bases to trimming and J lost 0 bases; unmatched junction nucleotides: 6. Germline V gives CDR1 SGHNT, CDR2 YENEEA. The CDR3 length is 18 residues. The CDR3, as DNA: TGTGCCAGCAGCTCAGTCGGGACAGGGGCCTCTGGGGCCAACGTCCTGACTTTC. Encoded protein: CASSSVGTGASGANVLTF.

The chain combines TRBV29-1 with TRBJ2-6; TRBD1 matches 7 bases. V was pared by 6 bases and J by 5 bases, with 13 bases of the junction left unmatched. Germline CDR1 and CDR2: SQVTM and ANQGSEA. This CDR3 comprises 16 residues. In nucleotides, the CDR3 is TGCAGCGTGGCGAAGGGGGCGGAACCTTGGGCCAACGTCCTGACTTTC. It codes for CSVAKGAEPWANVLTF. Full variable domain (outside the CDR3, taken from reference TRBV29-1 and TRBJ2-6): SAVISQKPSRDICQRGTSLTIQCQVDSQVTMMFWYRQQPGQSLTLIATANQGSEATYESGFVIDKFPISRPNLTFSTLTVSNMSPEDSSIYLCSVAKGAEPWANVLTFGAGSRLTVL.

The chain couples TRBV6-1 to TRBJ1-6; 9 positions agree with TRBD1. This CDR3 has 14 residues. CDR1 and CDR2 from the germline V gene are MNHNS and SASEGT. V gave up 4 bases and J gave up 8 bases; unmatched junction bases: 3. CDR3 DNA sequence: TGTGCCAGCAGTGGAGGGACAGGGTATTCACCCCTCCACTTT. This gives the protein CASSGGTGYSPLHF.

This clone was seen more than once but under ten times. The chain has TRBV7-3 and TRBJ1-4, with D unclear. In germline, CDR1 is SGHTA, CDR2 FQGTGA. Trimming left V 0 bases short and J 5 bases short, with 7 bases between. This CDR3 comprises 14 residues. CDR3 protein: CASSLTGLNEKLFF. CDR3 nucleotides: TGTGCCAGCAGCTTAACCGGGTTGAATGAAAAACTGTTTTTT. Drawing the rest from reference TRBV7-3 and TRBJ1-4, the complete variable domain is GAGVSQTPSNKVTEKGKYVELRCDPISGHTALYWYRQSLGQGPEFLIYFQGTGAADDSGLPNDRFFAVRPEGSVSTLKIQRTERGDSAVYLCASSLTGLNEKLFFGSGTQLSVL.